This T cell receptor (beta chain) emerged from a study of blood T cell repertoires in COVID-19 (dated by TCRdb to about 2020). The study in broad terms: Collaborator samples came from the United States, Italy and Spain and covered acute and convalescent phases of COVID-19. The prospective study material was composed of cDNA or gDNA derived from T cells, B-cell-depleted T cells, or PBMCs. The dataset comprised deeply sampled blood TCRbeta repertoires from subjects exposed to, actively infected with, or recovered from COVID-19. The repertoires were made available in a free public database intended to serve as a resource for research on the immune response to SARS-CoV-2. Samples came from the ongoing ImmuneRACE study (first 160 participants) plus 1,254 subjects from 6 global collaborators. The sample metadata nearly always contained a de-identified subject ID, COVID-19 status, age in years and sex. Where HLA class I and class II types were available, the types were taken from metadata supplied by the sample provider, not from assay-based typing.

TCRbeta CDR3 regions were amplified from genomic DNA by means of the immunoSEQ Assay, a bias-controlled multiplex PCR. The authors processed their data as follows. The number of nucleated cells in each sample was estimated by amplification of reference gene primers within the assay. To quantify the absolute abundance of each unique TCRbeta CDR3 rearrangement, sequence reads were collapsed and filtered. For each sample, productive Simpson clonality was calculated as the square root of Simpson's diversity index across productive rearrangements. TCRdb re-hosts the immuneACCESS table, in-frame sequences only. Its copies lack some clones; in the studies checked, an unresolved V gene accounts for under half of them, and the cause for the rest is not known. V and J calls plus clone size are reproduced from that table; the DNA served to infer D and trimming. The sample table lists roughly 100,000 clones, more than 80% of them with a count of one. The leading ten clones occupy more than 10% of the sample.

The CDR3 runs 16 amino acids, cysteine and phenylalanine included. Only the CDR3 part of the read is kept: 48 bases, read in frame from the first base. Deletion took 0 bases off V and 7 bases off J, with a span of 14 bases between the germline ends. The germline V gene gives CDR1 as SGDLS and CDR2 as YYNGEE. Whole blood was collected in K2EDTA tubes by collaborating institutions according to the institutions' own protocols. For TCRbeta analysis, collaborator samples were shipped as frozen whole blood, as isolated PBMCs, or as DNA extracted from either sample type. A single count supports this clone. Its antigen remains undetermined. It has no much larger one-base neighbor in the sample; base qualities were not kept. The paper's findings and limits, for the study overall: How much clinical and demographic metadata was included differed by source and by participant, and the metadata was provided uncurated.

The sequenced sample was peripheral blood. The chain employs TRBV9 and TRBJ1-6, and perhaps TRBD1 as D gene, on 5 matching bases. The TCR originated in a human donor in a cohort sampled during active COVID-19. The base sequence is TGTGCCAGCAGCGTAGCTGCCTCAGGGTCCAATTCACCCCTCCACTTT. It is translated as CASSVAASGSNSPLHF.